Presented here are 5 T cell receptor beta chains from one specimen sequenced in a study of CD8+ T cells in alopecia areata. Extracted from the samples, RNA was reverse transcribed into cDNA to serve as the sequencing template. Data came from immunoSEQ multiplex PCR; TCRdb stores just in-frame clones and leaves some out. Of about 130,000 clones listed, 50% to 60% were seen once; the top ten hold 4.5% to 5.5%. The material was CD4+ T cells sorted from blood, obtained at week 0. The receptors stem from a human donor with alopecia areata.

The genes are TRBV29-1 and TRBJ1-1; TRBD1 is a possible D gene (5 bases). Trimming took 7 bases from V and 1 from J, leaving 13 bases between them. The CDR3 runs to 13 residues. Germline assignment: CDR1 SQVTM and CDR2 ANQGSEA. The chain's CDR3 is CSETDTANTEAFF. The CDR3, as DNA: TGCAGCGAGACGGACACAGCGAACACTGAAGCTTTCTTT.

The chain is built from TRBV4-3 and TRBJ2-1; TRBD2 might be the D (6 bases). Per germline, CDR1 LGHNA and CDR2 YSLEER. The CDR3 covers 15 residues. Trimming left V 0 bases short and J 2 bases short, with 8 bases between. The CDR3 loop is CASSQDLAAYNEQFF. The CDR3 coding sequence is TGCGCCAGCAGCCAAGATTTAGCGGCCTACAATGAGCAGTTCTTC.

The chain links TRBV5-1 to TRBJ2-3; D uncertain. Germline CDR1 reads SGHRS; CDR2 reads YFSETQ. This CDR3 contains 16 residues. Deletions cut 4 bases from V and 1 base from J, with 16 bases between. The CDR3 coding sequence is TGCGCCAGCAGCCCTGGAGTCGACGAGGGCACAGATACGCAGTATTTT. Its protein product is CASSPGVDEGTDTQYF.

This rearrangement joins TRBV6-5 to TRBJ1-1; TRBD1 aligns across 7 bases. The length of the CDR3 is 15 residues. V was clipped by 6 bases and J by 2 bases; unmatched bases: 9. In germline, CDR1 is MNHEY, CDR2 SVGAGI. CDR3 residues: CASRPGQLLNTEAFF. The CDR3 region has the DNA TGTGCCAGCAGACCGGGACAGCTCTTAAACACTGAAGCTTTCTTT.

The CDR3 here is CASKRGGARVDEQFF. The CDR3 DNA is TGTGCCAGCAAACGCGGGGGGGCGCGGGTGGATGAGCAGTTCTTC. The J gene is TRBJ2-1, the V gene TRBV27; 9 bases align to TRBD2. The CDR3 runs 15 residues. The germline V gene encodes CDR1 MNHEY and CDR2 SMNVEV (reference sequence). Unmatched junction bases numbered 12, after V lost 7 bases and J lost 8 bases.